The clone carrying this T cell receptor beta chain came up once. The data were taken from a study of CD8+CD57+ T cells in acquired aplastic anemia. CDR3 length: 15 amino acids. Germline-derived CDR1 and CDR2 are WNHNN and SYGVQD (reference sequence). V was pared by 4 bases and J by 4 bases, with 9 bases of the junction left unmatched. Genomic DNA constituted the template upon which TCR beta VDJ and CDR3 profiling was performed. TCRdb fed the reads into MiXCR, producing one record per CDR3 protein. The data contain around 50,000 distinct CDR3 sequences, about 73% of them singletons. The chain links TRBV10-1 to TRBJ2-7; 8 bases align to TRBD1. This receptor was identified in a human donor in good health, serving as a control. The sample comprised sorted CD4+, CD8+, or CD8+CD57+ T cells (not recorded which) from PBMCs. The CDR3 is CASSADRGYSYEQYF. For the CDR3, the DNA is TGCGCCAGCAGTGCTGACAGGGGTTACTCGTACGAGCAGTACTTC.